Listed here is a single T cell receptor (beta chain). The antigen is unknown. Germline-derived CDR1 and CDR2 are MNHEY and SVGEGT. The ends lost 6 bases at V and 5 bases at J; junction bases unmatched: 7. This CDR3 comprises 14 residues. The data derive from a study of T cell responses to AZD1222 COVID-19 vaccine. Study conclusions and caveats: Just 5 to 7 AZD1222 recipients were seropositive at baseline.

The data were produced by immunoSEQ multiplex PCR, yet TCRdb's version contains in-frame clones alone and is incomplete. The data show 150,000 to 170,000 clones, with around 90% seen just once and less than 3.5% held by the top ten. The sample here was peripheral blood, taken on day 0 of AZD1222 vaccination. The V and J genes are TRBV6-2 or TRBV6-3 and TRBJ2-7; 10 bases are a match to TRBD2. The clonotype comes from an adult in good health. CDR3 sequence: CASSLSGGPHEQYF. For the CDR3, the DNA is TGTGCCAGCAGCCTTAGCGGGGGGCCCCACGAGCAGTACTTC.